This record concerns one T cell receptor (beta chain) sequence. Its specificity is not known. Each CDR3 protein is one row after TCRdb ran MiXCR on the RT-PCR reads. Of 600,000 to 700,000 distinct CDR3 sequences listed, less than 15% are singletons. This entry belongs to a study of response to subunit inactivated influenza vaccine. Whole-study results and caveats: With each seasonal influenza vaccination, the authors suggested, few new T cells are recruited.

Germline CDR1 and CDR2: SGHTA and FQGTGA. The CDR3 length is 15 residues. After removal of 5 bases from V and 6 bases from J, the junction contained 6 bases not matched to a gene. The source material was PBMCs from blood, sampled less than 15 days before vaccination. The sequence was collected from a man aged 50 or older who received an inactivated influenza vaccine. The V and J genes are TRBV7-3 and TRBJ2-3, with 12 bases lining up with TRBD2. The CDR3 DNA sequence: TGTGCCAGCAGCCCCCGACTAGCGGGAGTCGATACGCAGTATTTT. This gives the protein CASSPRLAGVDTQYF. Variable domain in full (rest from reference TRBV7-3 and TRBJ2-3): GAGVSQTPSNKVTEKGKYVELRCDPISGHTALYWYRQSLGQGPEFLIYFQGTGAADDSGLPNDRFFAVRPEGSVSTLKIQRTERGDSAVYLCASSPRLAGVDTQYFGPGTRLTVL.